This TCR beta chain was profiled in a study of blood T cell repertoires in COVID-19. CDR3 length: 16 amino acids. Germline assignment: CDR1 LGHDT and CDR2 YNNKEL (reference sequence). V shed 1 base and J 4 bases; nucleotides not matched to a gene: 2. This table comes from immunoSEQ multiplex PCR, and its TCRdb copy is limited to in-frame clones, with some not included. The table includes approximately 190,000 clones, around 76% detected once. This TCR was sampled from a woman in her fifties or sixties with COVID-19, enrolled during active disease. What was sequenced was peripheral blood. The gene calls are TRBV3-1 (or the pseudogene TRBV3-2) and TRBJ2-5; 14 bases map to TRBD2. The CDR3 DNA is TGTGCCAGCAGCCAAGGGGGGACTAGCGGGGGAGAGACCCAGTACTTC. Translation gives CASSQGGTSGGETQYF.